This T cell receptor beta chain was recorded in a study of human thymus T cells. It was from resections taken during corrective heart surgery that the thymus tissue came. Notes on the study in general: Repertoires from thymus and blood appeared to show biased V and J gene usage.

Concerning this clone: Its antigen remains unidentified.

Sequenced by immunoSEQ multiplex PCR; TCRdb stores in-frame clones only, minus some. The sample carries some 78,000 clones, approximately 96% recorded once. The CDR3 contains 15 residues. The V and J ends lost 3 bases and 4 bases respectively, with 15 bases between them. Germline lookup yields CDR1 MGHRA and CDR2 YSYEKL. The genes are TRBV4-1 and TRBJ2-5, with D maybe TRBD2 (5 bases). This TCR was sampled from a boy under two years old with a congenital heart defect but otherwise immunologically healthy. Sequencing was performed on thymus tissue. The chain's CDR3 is CASSHGTGVGETQYF. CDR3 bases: TGCGCCAGCAGCCATGGAACCGGGGTAGGAGAGACCCAGTACTTC.